Listed below are T cell receptor beta chains from one sample, sequenced in a study of regulatory T cells in long-lasting Graves disease. TCRdb analysed the multiplex PCR reads with MiXCR anew, one entry per CDR3 protein. The profile shows roughly 400,000 distinct CDR3 sequences, over 12% of them singletons. This sample was shared with a second study, whose subject was T cells in Graves' hyperthyroidism and ophthalmopathy.

Material: peripheral blood mononuclear cells (PBMCs), obtained at new diagnosis, from a patient treated with antithyroid drugs. Receptor source: a woman between 40 and 50 years old with Graves disease. The CDR3 runs from the conserved cysteine through the conserved F or W. The order of the fields is D gene, J gene, clone size, V gene, CDR3 DNA, CDR3 protein. A D gene is named only where the DNA matches it firmly. Where a row states a size, it is once, few, many or the class of an expanded clone; other rows omit it.

- TRBJ1-1 - TRBV6-1 TGTGCCAGCAGTAACCTCGACACAGAAGCTTTCTTT CASSNLDTEAFF
- TRBJ2-7 many TRBV3-1 TGTGCCAGCAGCCAAGATTTGACGGAAACCTACGAGCAGTACTTC CASSQDLTETYEQYF
TRBD1 TRBJ1-6 few TRBV27 TGTGCCAGCAGCTGGGCCGCCGGACAGGTCAATAATTCACCCCTCCACTTT CASSWAAGQVNNSPLHF
TRBD2 TRBJ2-1 - TRBV6-2/TRBV6-3 TGTGCCAGCACCTGGGGGGGGGGGACCTACAATGAGCAGTTCTTC CASTWGGGTYNEQFF
- TRBJ1-6 many TRBV19 TGTGCCAGTAGTACACAGGGACGGGGTTTTGGTTCACCCCTCCACTTT CASSTQGRGFGSPLHF
TRBD1 TRBJ2-3 many TRBV12-3/TRBV12-4 TGTGCCAGCAAACGGACAGGAGGCACAGATACGCAGTATTTT CASKRTGGTDTQYF
TRBD1 TRBJ2-7 many TRBV30 TGTGCCTGGAGTGGACAGGGGTCGGGCGAGCAGTACTTC CAWSGQGSGEQYF
- TRBJ1-4 many TRBV27 TGTGCCAGCAGTTGCCTTACATGGGATACTAATGAAAAACTGTTTTTT CASSCLTWDTNEKLFF
- TRBJ2-7 - TRBV12-3/TRBV12-4 TGTGCCAGCATTTTAGGCCACGAGCAGTACTTC CASILGHEQYF
- TRBJ1-5 many TRBV20-1 TGCAGTGCTAGCTCAGGGGTCAATCAGCCCCAGCATTTT CSASSGVNQPQHF